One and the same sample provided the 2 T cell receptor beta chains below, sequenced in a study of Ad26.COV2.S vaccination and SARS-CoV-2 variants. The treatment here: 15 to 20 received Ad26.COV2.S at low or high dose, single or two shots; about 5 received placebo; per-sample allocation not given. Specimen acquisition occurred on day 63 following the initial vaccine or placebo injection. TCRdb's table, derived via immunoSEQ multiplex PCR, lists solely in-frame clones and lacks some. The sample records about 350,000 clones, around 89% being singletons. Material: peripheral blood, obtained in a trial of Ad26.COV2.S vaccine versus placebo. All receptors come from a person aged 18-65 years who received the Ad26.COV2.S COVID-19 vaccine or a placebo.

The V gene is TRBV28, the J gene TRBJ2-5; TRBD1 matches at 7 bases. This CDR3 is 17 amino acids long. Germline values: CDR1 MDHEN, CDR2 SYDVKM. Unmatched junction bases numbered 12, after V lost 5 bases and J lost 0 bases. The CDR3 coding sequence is TGTGCCAGCAGTAAGGATCGACAGGGAAGAAACCAAGAGACCCAGTACTTC. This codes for CASSKDRQGRNQETQYF.

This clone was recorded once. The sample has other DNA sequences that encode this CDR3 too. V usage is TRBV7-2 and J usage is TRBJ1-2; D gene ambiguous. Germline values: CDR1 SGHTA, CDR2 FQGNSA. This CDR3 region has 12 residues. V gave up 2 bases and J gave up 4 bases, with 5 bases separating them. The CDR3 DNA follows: TGTGCCAGCAGCTTAAGGAGCTATGGCTACACCTTC. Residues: CASSLRSYGYTF.